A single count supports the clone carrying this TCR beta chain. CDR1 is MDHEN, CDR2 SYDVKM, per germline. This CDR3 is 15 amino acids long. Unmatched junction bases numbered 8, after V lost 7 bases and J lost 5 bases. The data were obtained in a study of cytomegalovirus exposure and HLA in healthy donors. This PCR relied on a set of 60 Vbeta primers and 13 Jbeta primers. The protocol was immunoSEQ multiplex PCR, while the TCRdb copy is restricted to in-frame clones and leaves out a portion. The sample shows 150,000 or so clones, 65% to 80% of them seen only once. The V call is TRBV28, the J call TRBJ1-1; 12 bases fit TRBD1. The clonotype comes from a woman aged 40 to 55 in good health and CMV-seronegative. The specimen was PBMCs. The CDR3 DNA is TGTGCCAGCACCCCGGGACAGGGGGCGGAAACTGAAGCTTTCTTT. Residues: CASTPGQGAETEAFF.